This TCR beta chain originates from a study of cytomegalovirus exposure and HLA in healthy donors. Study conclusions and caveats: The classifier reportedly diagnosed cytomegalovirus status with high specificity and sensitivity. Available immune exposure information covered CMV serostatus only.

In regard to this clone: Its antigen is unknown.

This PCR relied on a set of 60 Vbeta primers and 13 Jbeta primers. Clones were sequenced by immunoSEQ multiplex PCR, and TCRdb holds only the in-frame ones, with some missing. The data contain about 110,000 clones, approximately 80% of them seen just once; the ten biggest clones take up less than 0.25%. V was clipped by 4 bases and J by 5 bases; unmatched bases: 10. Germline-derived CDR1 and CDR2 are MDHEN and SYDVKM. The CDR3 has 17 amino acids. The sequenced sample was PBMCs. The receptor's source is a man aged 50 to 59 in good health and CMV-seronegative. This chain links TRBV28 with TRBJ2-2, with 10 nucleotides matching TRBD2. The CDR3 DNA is TGTGCCAGCAGTTCACACCGGACTAGCGGATCAACCGGGGAGCTGTTTTTT. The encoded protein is CASSSHRTSGSTGELFF.